This T cell receptor (beta chain) was found in a study of human T cells and chemical hapten exposure. Study in general: Patients, mostly women, had alopecia areata, alopecia totalis or alopecia universalis.

This clonotype has a count of ten or more. From the RACE reads, TCRdb called clonotypes with MiXCR, one entry per CDR3 protein. The data show roughly 80,000 distinct CDR3 sequences, approximately 12% seen once. In germline, CDR1 is LGHNA, CDR2 YNFKEQ. V was shortened by 4 bases and J by 4 bases, with 13 bases between the two germline ends. The CDR3 covers 14 residues. Time point meaning: patch test 1, 2 weeks after DPC sensitization. Treatment here: therapeutic diphenylcyclopropenone sensitization with weekly scalp DPC. The specimen comprised whole blood, sampled in connection with sensitization to the hapten diphenylcyclopropenone (DPC). The chain uses TRBV4-2 and TRBJ1-2; D unresolved. This receptor was identified in a woman between 50 and 59 years old with alopecia areata. Some clones in this sample may be carry-over from other donors' samples. For the CDR3, the DNA is TGTGCCAGCAGCCTAAAGACTGACTTCTATGGCTACACCTTC. Translation gives CASSLKTDFYGYTF.